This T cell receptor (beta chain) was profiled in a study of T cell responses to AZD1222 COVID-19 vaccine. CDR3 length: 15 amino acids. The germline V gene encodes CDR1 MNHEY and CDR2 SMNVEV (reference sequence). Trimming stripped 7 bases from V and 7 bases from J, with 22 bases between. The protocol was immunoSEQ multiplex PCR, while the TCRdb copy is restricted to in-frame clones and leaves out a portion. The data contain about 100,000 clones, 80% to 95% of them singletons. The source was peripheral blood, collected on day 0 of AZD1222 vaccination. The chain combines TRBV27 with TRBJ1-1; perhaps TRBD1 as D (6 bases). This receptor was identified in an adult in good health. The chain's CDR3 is CASTPPGRGRGEAFF. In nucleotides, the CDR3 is TGTGCCAGCACCCCCCCCGGCAGGGGTAGGGGTGAAGCTTTCTTT.